The TCR beta chain under discussion was sequenced for a study of T cell responses to AZD1222 COVID-19 vaccine (dated by TCRdb to the early 2020s). Some background on the complete study: AZD1222 recipients given second doses at about 4 weeks or at about 12 weeks were pooled, since spike-specific TCR depth and breadth were not found to differ between the two schedules. A total of 233 trial participants underwent TCR sequencing, of whom 207 had received two doses of AZD1222 and roughly 26 had received two doses of the MenACWY control vaccine. Trial participants were enrolled by age into subgroups of 18-55, 56-69 and 70-plus years, and around 150, 28 and 57 TCR-sequenced participants, respectively, were included in these subgroups. The paper as a whole reports these results and caveats: The 56-69-year group was small, and its depth increase did not reach significance, likely because of low power. Participants were mostly white British and included more females than males, and it was suggested by the authors that clonal diversity may have been underestimated. No day 14 peak-response samples were available, so repertoires were characterized only after the peak T cell response. Vaccine-associated CD4 TCRs spanned the whole spike protein, with dominant responses in regions 160-218 and 743-854. Conclusions about previously exposed vaccinees are limited because only five to seven AZD1222 recipients were SARS-CoV-2 seropositive at baseline. A significant rise in spike-specific TCR breadth and depth was observed after two AZD1222 doses relative to day 0 and relative to MenACWY recipients. Nearly half of unique spike-specific TCRs reportedly recognized epitopes outside regions mutated in the B.1.351 and B.1.1.7 variants.

With respect to this clone: The clone's antigen remains unknown. Nothing much larger sits one base from this clone, and base qualities are not available.

The label giving this sample's time point can be read as: baseline before first vaccination. The vaccinee samples were drawn from two UK trials, COV001 and COV002, one of which was a single-blind randomized controlled phase 2/3 trial testing AZD1222 (ChAdOx1 nCoV-19) in healthy adults. For TCRbeta chain sequencing, PBMC samples were collected from trial participants at day 0 and at day 28 after the second dose. The CDR3 regions of human TCRbeta chains were analyzed by immunosequencing. In the authors' own workflow: TCRs in the repertoires were compared against a reference library of SARS-CoV-2-specific TCRs that had been generated with the MIRA antigen-specificity platform. Breadth was defined as the fraction of unique TCRs that were SARS-CoV-2-associated. Depth was defined as the fraction of total T cells that were SARS-CoV-2-associated. Using the MIRA data, each spike-specific TCR was assigned both to the spike region to which the TCR was reactive and to a CD4 or CD8 class. Log10-transformed breadth and depth values were compared by one-way ANOVA with Sidak's multiple comparisons tests. Held by TCRdb, this immuneACCESS table contains in-frame sequences only and omits some clones. Under half of the omission traces to an unresolved V gene where checked; the cause of the rest is unknown. That table supplies the V and J calls and clone size; D and trimming were determined from the DNA. The sample table shows 150,000 or so clones, and roughly nine tenths are seen once. Jointly, the top ten make up 1.4% of the sample.

The germline V end is reduced by 5 bases and the J end by 5 bases; junction bases left unmatched: 9. The CDR3 goes from the cysteine to the phenylalanine over 14 residues. Solely the CDR3 DNA is kept, with 42 bases framed from the first base. Reading the germline V gene gives CDR1 ENHRY and CDR2 SYGVKD. The sequence was obtained from an adult in good health. This sequence uses TRBV10-3 and TRBJ2-7; TRBD1 matches 7 bases in the middle. The source was peripheral blood, collected on day 0 of AZD1222 vaccination. The sequenced DNA is TGTGCCATCAGTTCGACAGGGAAGACGGACGAGCAGTACTTC. Its product reads: CAISSTGKTDEQYF.